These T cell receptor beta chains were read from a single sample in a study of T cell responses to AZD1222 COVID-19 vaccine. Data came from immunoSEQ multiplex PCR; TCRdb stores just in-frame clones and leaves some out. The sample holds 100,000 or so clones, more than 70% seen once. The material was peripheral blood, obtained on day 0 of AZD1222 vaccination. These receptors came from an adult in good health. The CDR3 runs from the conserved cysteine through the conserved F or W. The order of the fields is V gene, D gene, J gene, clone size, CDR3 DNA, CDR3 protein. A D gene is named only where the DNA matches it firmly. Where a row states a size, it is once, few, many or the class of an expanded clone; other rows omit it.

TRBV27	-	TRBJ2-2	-	TGTGCCAGCAGTTTTATGGGAAACACCGGGGAGCTGTTTTTT	CASSFMGNTGELFF
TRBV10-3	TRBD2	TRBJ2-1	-	TGTGCCATCAGTGGAGGGGGGACTAGCAGCTTTTACAATGAGCAGTTCTTC	CAISGGGTSSFYNEQFF
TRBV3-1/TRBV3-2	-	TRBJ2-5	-	TGTGCCAGCAGCCAAGTCCGGACCCAGTACTTC	CASSQVRTQYF
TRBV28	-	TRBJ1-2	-	TGTGCCAGCAGTTTCAGGCAGGGTGTTATGGACTATGGCTACACCTTC	CASSFRQGVMDYGYTF
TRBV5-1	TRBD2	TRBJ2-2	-	TGCGCCAGCAGCCCTGAGACTAGCAGCTTCTCCGGGGAGCTGTTTTTT	CASSPETSSFSGELFF
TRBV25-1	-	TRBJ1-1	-	TGTGCCAGCACGCCGGGGGTCGGCGGAATGGAGACTGAAGCTTTCTTT	CASTPGVGGMETEAFF
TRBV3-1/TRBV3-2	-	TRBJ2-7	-	TGTGCCAGCAGCCAATTGGCTAGCTCCTACGAGCAGTACTTC	CASSQLASSYEQYF
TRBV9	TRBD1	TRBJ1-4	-	TGTGCCAGCAGCGTACAGGGGGCGCGGGGTGAAAAACTGTTTTTT	CASSVQGARGEKLFF
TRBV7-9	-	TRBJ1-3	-	TGTGCCAGCAGCATAGAAGGCGTTTACACAGTTTTTTCTGGAAACACCATATATTTT	CASSIEGVYTVFSGNTIYF
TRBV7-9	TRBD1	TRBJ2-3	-	TGTGCCAGCAGCTACGGGACAGGCGCAGATACGCAGTATTTT	CASSYGTGADTQYF
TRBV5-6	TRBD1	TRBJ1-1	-	TGTGCCAGCAGCTTCATTGACAGGGGGAACACTGAAGCTTTCTTT	CASSFIDRGNTEAFF
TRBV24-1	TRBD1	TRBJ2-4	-	TGTGCCACCAGTGAGCCGGGACAGGGGGCAGGAAACATTCAGTACTTC	CATSEPGQGAGNIQYF
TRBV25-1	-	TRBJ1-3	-	TGTGCCAGCAGTGAGTTAGGGGGTCTAAGCTCTGGAAACACCATATATTTT	CASSELGGLSSGNTIYF
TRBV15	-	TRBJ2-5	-	TGTGCCACCAGTTCCAACCCCCGCGGACTGGCAGAGACCCAGTACTTC	CATSSNPRGLAETQYF
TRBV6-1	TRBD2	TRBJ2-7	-	TGTGCCAGCAGTGAATTGGCTAGCGGGAGCTACGAGCAGTACTTC	CASSELASGSYEQYF
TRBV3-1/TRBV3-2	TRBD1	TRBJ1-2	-	TGTGCCAGCAGCCAAGATTGGGGACAGAATCTTTATGGCTACACCTTC	CASSQDWGQNLYGYTF
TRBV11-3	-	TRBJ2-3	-	TGTGCCAGCAGCTTGGGACCGGCTTCGGATACGCAGTATTTT	CASSLGPASDTQYF
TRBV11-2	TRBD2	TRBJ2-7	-	TGTGCCAGCAGCTTAGGTTGGTCTAGCGGGAGTGGGGGATCCTACGAGCAGTACTTC	CASSLGWSSGSGGSYEQYF
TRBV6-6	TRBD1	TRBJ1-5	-	TGTGCCACCCGACAGGGGAATCAGCCCCAGCATTTT	CATRQGNQPQHF
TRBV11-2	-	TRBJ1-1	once	TGTGCCAGCAGCTTAAGCAGGGGCACTGAAGCTTTCTTT	CASSLSRGTEAFF
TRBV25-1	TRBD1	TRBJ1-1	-	TGTGCCAGCATCAGTGACAGGGGTATTGCGGCTGAAGCTTTCTTT	CASISDRGIAAEAFF
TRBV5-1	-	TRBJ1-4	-	TGCGCCAGCAGCCAGAAACGGTCGTTGGGAGAAAAACTGTTTTTT	CASSQKRSLGEKLFF
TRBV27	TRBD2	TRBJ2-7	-	TGTGCCAGCAGTCTTCGAGGAGTAGCGGGAGTTTACGAGCAGTACTTC	CASSLRGVAGVYEQYF
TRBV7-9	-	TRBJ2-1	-	TGTGCCAGCAGATCCGACTACAGTCGGCTGTTCTTC	CASRSDYSRLFF
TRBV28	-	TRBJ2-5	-	TGTGCCAGCAGCCCGTTAGGGGGTTTCCTGGGGACCCAGTACTTC	CASSPLGGFLGTQYF
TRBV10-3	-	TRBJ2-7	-	TGTGCCATCAGTGCACTGGAACAGAGCTACGAGCAGTACTTC	CAISALEQSYEQYF